Listed below are T cell receptor beta chains from one sample, sequenced in a study of cytomegalovirus exposure and HLA in healthy donors. Profiled with immunoSEQ multiplex PCR; TCRdb holds only in-frame clones, not every one. The sample holds around 160,000 clones, roughly 88% seen once. The sequencing sample was made of PBMCs. The receptor set was obtained from a woman between 18 and 30 years old in good health and CMV-seronegative. The CDR3 runs from the conserved cysteine through the conserved F or W. A D gene is named only where the DNA matches it firmly. The size field is filled for only some rows; it gives once, few, many or a size class.

TRBJ1-2,-,-,TRBV2,TGTGCCAGCAGGGAGGACGGATTAGGCTACACCTTC,CASREDGLGYTF
TRBJ1-3,TRBD1,once,TRBV29-1,TGCAGCGTTGAAGGCCCCCGACAGGGGGCCAACTCTGGAAACACCATATATTTT,CSVEGPRQGANSGNTIYF
TRBJ2-1,-,once,TRBV5-6,TGTGCCAGCAGCCCTAGTAACAACGAGCAGTTCTTC,CASSPSNNEQFF
TRBJ2-5,-,-,TRBV5-1,TGCGCCAGCGCCGGAGGAGCCCGTCGGCAGTACTTC,CASAGGARRQYF
TRBJ1-1,TRBD1,-,TRBV19,TGTGCCAGTAGTATTGACAGGGGGACTGAAGCTTTCTTT,CASSIDRGTEAFF
TRBJ2-3,TRBD2,-,TRBV30,TGTGCCTGGAGTGTACGAGCGGGGGGGCGTGGTACGCAGTATTTT,CAWSVRAGGRGTQYF
TRBJ1-6,-,-,TRBV4-1,TGCGCCAGCAGCCAAGATCAAGGGGATTATAATTCACCCCTCCACTTT,CASSQDQGDYNSPLHF
TRBJ1-5,-,-,TRBV19,TGTGCCAGTAGCCTGAAACATTCCCCTGGTCAGCCCCAGCATTTT,CASSLKHSPGQPQHF
TRBJ1-6,TRBD1,-,TRBV15,TGTGCCACCAGCAGAGCGACAGGGGGGAATTCACCCCTCCACTTT,CATSRATGGNSPLHF
TRBJ1-4,-,-,TRBV5-1,TGCGCCAGCAGCTTGGGGTTCGGTGAAAAACTGTTTTTT,CASSLGFGEKLFF
TRBJ2-7,-,-,TRBV4-1,TGCGCCAGCAGCCAAGGACAAGGGGCCTACGAGCAGTACTTC,CASSQGQGAYEQYF
TRBJ1-6,TRBD1,-,TRBV6-1,TGTGCCAGCAGCCGGGAGACAGGGGGCGGGTCACCCCTCCACTTT,CASSRETGGGSPLHF
TRBJ2-1,-,many,TRBV11-2,TGTGCCAGCAGCTTAATAGGGGGCTACAATGAGCAGTTCTTC,CASSLIGGYNEQFF
TRBJ2-7,TRBD1,-,TRBV6-1,TGTGCCAGCAGTTTACAGGGGATATCCTACGAGCAGTACTTC,CASSLQGISYEQYF
TRBJ2-7,TRBD2,-,TRBV18,TGTGCCAGCTCACCACCGGGACTAGCGGGGGCCGGCGGGGTTTACGAGCAGTACTTC,CASSPPGLAGAGGVYEQYF